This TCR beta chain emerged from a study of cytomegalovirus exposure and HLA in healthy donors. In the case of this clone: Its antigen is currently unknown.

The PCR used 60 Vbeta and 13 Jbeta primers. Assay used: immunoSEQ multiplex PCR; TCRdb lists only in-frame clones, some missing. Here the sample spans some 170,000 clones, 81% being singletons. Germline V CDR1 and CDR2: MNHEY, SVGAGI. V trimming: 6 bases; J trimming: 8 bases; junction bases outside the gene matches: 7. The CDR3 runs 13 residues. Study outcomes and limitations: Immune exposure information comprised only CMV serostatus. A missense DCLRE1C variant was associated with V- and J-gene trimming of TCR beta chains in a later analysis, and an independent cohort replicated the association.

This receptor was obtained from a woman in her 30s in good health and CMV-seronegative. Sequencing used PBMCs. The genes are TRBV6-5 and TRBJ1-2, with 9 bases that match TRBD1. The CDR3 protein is CASRLQGALGYTF. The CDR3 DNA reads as TGTGCCAGCAGATTACAGGGGGCTCTAGGCTACACCTTC.